Listed below are T cell receptor beta chains from one sample, sequenced in a study of cytomegalovirus exposure and HLA in healthy donors. Measured with immunoSEQ multiplex PCR; TCRdb has only the in-frame clones, and not every one. In the table there are 100,000 to 150,000 clones, about four fifths of which are singletons. Sequencing was done on a sample of PBMCs. These receptors came from a woman in her thirties or forties in good health and CMV-seronegative. The CDR3 runs from the conserved cysteine through the conserved F or W. A D gene is named only where the DNA matches it firmly. Not all rows give a size; the values are once, few, many and, for expanded clones, a class.

V gene: TRBV9
clone size: NA
J gene: TRBJ2-1
D gene: TRBD2
CDR3 protein: CASTATSGMSNEQFF
CDR3 DNA: TGTGCCAGCACAGCCACTAGCGGAATGTCCAATGAGCAGTTCTTC

V gene: TRBV18
clone size: NA
J gene: TRBJ1-5
D gene: NA
CDR3 protein: CASSLSTGDNQPQHF
CDR3 DNA: TGTGCCAGCTCACTAAGTACGGGAGACAATCAGCCCCAGCATTTT

V gene: TRBV2
clone size: NA
J gene: TRBJ1-2
D gene: NA
CDR3 protein: CASREDSGPYGYTF
CDR3 DNA: TGTGCCAGCAGAGAGGACAGTGGGCCCTATGGCTACACCTTC

V gene: TRBV7-2
clone size: NA
J gene: TRBJ2-3
D gene: NA
CDR3 protein: CASSSGTTDTQYF
CDR3 DNA: TGTGCCAGCAGCTCAGGGACTACAGATACGCAGTATTTT

V gene: TRBV6-1
clone size: few
J gene: TRBJ1-3
D gene: NA
CDR3 protein: CASSASRLSSGNTIYF
CDR3 DNA: TGTGCCAGCAGTGCTTCCCGACTGAGCTCTGGAAACACCATATATTTT

V gene: TRBV27
clone size: NA
J gene: TRBJ2-2
D gene: NA
CDR3 protein: CASRTSGGTGTGELFF
CDR3 DNA: TGTGCCAGCAGGACCAGTGGGGGGACGGGAACCGGGGAGCTGTTTTTT

V gene: TRBV7-2
clone size: NA
J gene: TRBJ1-1
D gene: NA
CDR3 protein: CASSPVTEAFF
CDR3 DNA: TGTGCCAGCAGCCCTGTGACTGAAGCTTTCTTT

V gene: TRBV7-9
clone size: NA
J gene: TRBJ2-3
D gene: NA
CDR3 protein: CASSSGLTGADTQYF
CDR3 DNA: TGTGCCAGCAGCTCGGGACTCACCGGAGCAGATACGCAGTATTTT

V gene: TRBV6-5
clone size: NA
J gene: TRBJ2-7
D gene: TRBD2
CDR3 protein: CASSYVRGTYEQYF
CDR3 DNA: TGTGCCAGCAGTTACGTGCGGGGGACCTACGAGCAGTACTTC

V gene: TRBV19
clone size: NA
J gene: TRBJ2-1
D gene: TRBD1
CDR3 protein: CASTPGGYNEQFF
CDR3 DNA: TGTGCCAGTACGCCAGGGGGCTACAATGAGCAGTTCTTC

V gene: TRBV10-1
clone size: few
J gene: TRBJ2-1
D gene: TRBD2
CDR3 protein: CASSYSGTSSYNEQFF
CDR3 DNA: TGCGCCAGCAGTTATAGCGGGACTAGCTCCTACAATGAGCAGTTCTTC

V gene: TRBV7-9
clone size: NA
J gene: TRBJ1-1
D gene: NA
CDR3 protein: CASSFGQGMGNTEAFF
CDR3 DNA: TGTGCCAGCAGCTTTGGGCAGGGTATGGGGAACACTGAAGCTTTCTTT

V gene: TRBV7-2
clone size: once
J gene: TRBJ1-1
D gene: NA
CDR3 protein: CASSLDLIQGRTEAFF
CDR3 DNA: TGTGCCAGCAGCTTGGACCTAATACAGGGTCGTACTGAAGCTTTCTTT